The 21 T cell receptor beta chains below were found in one sample sequenced in a study of blood T cell repertoires in COVID-19. Sequencing was performed with immunoSEQ multiplex PCR; in TCRdb, only in-frame clones are kept and a portion is missing. The sample has approximately 170,000 clones, 81% seen once. Sequenced sample: peripheral blood. Source of these receptors: a man aged 60 to 69 with active or convalescent COVID-19.

This clone was counted between two and nine times. The chain recombines TRBV19 with TRBJ2-3, with 9 bases matching TRBD1. Germline V gene sequence: CDR1 LNHDA, CDR2 SQIVND (reference sequence). V gave up 4 bases and J gave up 1 base; unmatched junction bases: 6. The length of the CDR3 is 16 residues. The CDR3 loop reads CASSTGTGYRTDTQYF. The DNA of the CDR3 is TGTGCCAGTAGTACCGGGACAGGGTATCGCACAGATACGCAGTATTTT.

The V call is TRBV6-5, the J call TRBJ2-7; D uncertain. CDR3 size: 13 residues. With 6 bases removed from V and 2 bases from J, the gap between germline ends came to 11 bases. Germline V gene sequence: CDR1 MNHEY, CDR2 SVGAGI. DNA for the CDR3: TGTGCCAGCAGCAGGATAGATACCTACGAGCAGTACTTC. Residues: CASSRIDTYEQYF.

The chain has TRBV14 and TRBJ1-3; D is unclear. Germline lookup yields CDR1 SGHDN and CDR2 FVKESK. The CDR3 consists of 12 residues. V lost 2 bases, J lost 7 bases, and 6 bases lay in between. The CDR3 region has the DNA TGTGCCAGCAGCCAAACTGATAACACCATATATTTT. Translated, it gives CASSQTDNTIYF.

The sample holds a few counts of this clone. Here the CDR3 reads CASIAGGGETQYF. CDR3 nucleotide sequence: TGTGCCAGCATAGCGGGAGGGGGGGAGACCCAGTACTTC. The chain carries TRBV3-1 (or the pseudogene TRBV3-2) and TRBJ2-5; 11 nucleotides line up with TRBD2. The V and J ends lost 7 bases and 5 bases, in that order; junction bases with no gene match: 3. Looked up from germline, CDR1 is LGHDT and CDR2 is YNNKEL (reference sequence). CDR3 size: 13 residues.

The genes are TRBV25-1 and TRBJ2-2; 9 nucleotides align to TRBD1. The CDR3 loop spans 14 amino acids. Germline V gene sequence: CDR1 MGHDK, CDR2 SYGVNS. V shed 7 bases and J 5 bases; nucleotides not matched to a gene: 5. This chain's CDR3 is CASTGTGFTGELFF. In DNA, the CDR3 is TGTGCCAGCACCGGGACAGGGTTTACCGGGGAGCTGTTTTTT.

J is TRBJ2-7 and V is TRBV29-1; 8 bases are a match to TRBD2. With V trimmed by 1 base and J by 2 bases, 7 bases remained unmatched. This CDR3 region has 15 residues. Germline lookup yields CDR1 SQVTM and CDR2 ANQGSEA. The CDR3 sequence: CSVEGRGGWTYEQYF. For the CDR3, the DNA is TGCAGCGTTGAAGGCCGGGGGGGCTGGACCTACGAGCAGTACTTC.

CDR3 in DNA: TGCAGCGTCCATGGGGGGGGAACCCTACAGTTCTTC. This sequence encodes CSVHGGGTLQFF. The chain combines TRBV29-1 with TRBJ2-1; the match to TRBD2 covers 7 bases. Trimming at V came to 6 bases and at J to 13 bases, leaving 12 bases not matched to a gene. Germline CDR1 SQVTM, CDR2 ANQGSEA. This CDR3 has 12 amino acids.

The chain joins TRBV6-7 to TRBJ2-1; D unclear. TRBV6-7 is placed among ORFs of uncertain function. Trimming took off 0 bases at V and 4 bases at J, with 10 bases between the two ends. The CDR3 spans 15 residues. In DNA form, the CDR3 reads TGTGCCAGCAGTTACTCGAGTCCCCCTTACAATGAGCAGTTCTTC. This translates into CASSYSSPPYNEQFF.

In this sample, this clone turned up a few times. The chain carries TRBV3-1 (or the pseudogene TRBV3-2) and TRBJ2-7; 11 nucleotides agree with TRBD2. The J segment lost 1 base and the V segment lost 4 bases, leaving 3 bases of the junction unmatched. The CDR3 loop spans 15 amino acids. CDR1 LGHDT and CDR2 YNNKEL come from the germline V gene (reference sequence). The CDR3 loop is CASSPGLAASYEQYF. DNA of the CDR3: TGTGCCAGCAGCCCGGGACTAGCGGCATCCTACGAGCAGTACTTC.

This chain links TRBV21-1 with TRBJ1-2; the table's D call, TRBD1, has no DNA check behind it. TRBV21-1 represents a pseudogene. The CDR3 length is 16 residues. CDR3 residues: CASSKGRQALNYGYTF. CDR3 nucleotides: TGTGCCAGCAGCAAAGGACGGCAGGCACTCAACTATGGCTACACCTTC.

This chain uses TRBV19 with TRBJ1-2; 8 bases are shared with TRBD1. Trimming took 5 bases from V and 3 from J; bases not matched to a gene: 5. Germline CDR1 and CDR2: LNHDA and SQIVND (reference sequence). This CDR3 contains 14 residues. This chain's CDR3 is CASSGQGNYYGYTF. The CDR3 DNA reads TGTGCCAGTAGTGGACAGGGCAACTACTATGGCTACACCTTC.

The V call is TRBV6-5, the J call TRBJ1-5; no reliable D call. Germline-derived CDR1 and CDR2 are MNHEY and SVGAGI. Trimming stripped 5 bases from V and 6 bases from J, with 8 bases between. The CDR3 has 12 residues. The CDR3 region is CASSPPGQPQHF. Written as DNA, the CDR3 is TGTGCCAGCAGTCCCCCGGGTCAGCCCCAGCATTTT.

The V gene is TRBV5-1, the J gene TRBJ2-7, with D perhaps TRBD1 (6 bases). The CDR3 extends over 14 amino acids. Germline CDR1 and CDR2: SGHRS and YFSETQ. V shed 2 bases and J shed 2 bases, with 11 bases lying between them. The CDR3: CASSFRTAAYEQYF. The CDR3 DNA is TGCGCCAGCAGCTTTAGGACAGCAGCCTACGAGCAGTACTTC.

This clone has a handful of counts. This chain connects TRBV9 to TRBJ1-2; 8 bases agree with TRBD1. Germline CDR1 SGDLS, CDR2 YYNGEE. With 0 bases clipped from V and 12 bases from J, the junction kept 7 bases outside the gene matches. The CDR3 is 13 residues long. CDR3 amino acids: CASSVGVRGLDTF. CDR3 coding DNA: TGTGCCAGCAGCGTAGGCGTCAGGGGGCTAGACACCTTC.

This clone has more than one count but fewer than ten. The chain is built from TRBV19 and TRBJ1-5; the D gene is possibly TRBD1 (5 bases). This CDR3 contains 15 residues. Trimming left V 3 bases short and J 2 bases short, with 11 bases between. Germline V CDR1 and CDR2: LNHDA, SQIVND (reference sequence). DNA for the CDR3: TGTGCCAGTAGTATGGCCCCGGGGGGCAATCAGCCCCAGCATTTT. Protein: CASSMAPGGNQPQHF.

This clone has only a few counts. The sample carries other DNA sequences with the same CDR3. The V gene is TRBV5-1, the J gene TRBJ1-1, with 9 nucleotides matching TRBD1. V lost 0 bases, J lost 2 bases, and 2 bases stayed unmatched. This CDR3 has 15 amino acids. Germline V lookup: CDR1 SGHRS, CDR2 YFSETQ. CDR3 region: CASSLGTGANTEAFF. The CDR3, as DNA: TGCGCCAGCAGCTTGGGGACAGGGGCCAACACTGAAGCTTTCTTT.

This sequence joins TRBV24-1 and TRBJ2-3, with TRBD2 matching over 11 bases. The V segment lost 2 bases and the J segment 4 bases; nucleotides outside the gene matches: 4. This CDR3 is 16 amino acids long. Germline CDR1 is KGHDR and CDR2 is SFDVKD. The CDR3 DNA reads as TGTGCCACCAGTGATTACATAGCGGGGGGGGCAGATACGCAGTATTTT. Its translation: CATSDYIAGGADTQYF.

This chain connects TRBV10-3 to TRBJ2-2; D remains unclear. V lost 0 bases and J 1 base, leaving 9 bases between the germline ends. The CDR3 loop spans 16 amino acids. Germline CDR1 ENHRY, CDR2 SYGVKD. This chain's CDR3 is CAISESLLLNTGELFF. The CDR3 bases are TGTGCCATCAGTGAGTCATTACTCTTGAACACCGGGGAGCTGTTTTTT.

This clone was counted a single time. CDR3 nucleotides: TGTGCCAGCTCACCACCAGCGGGACAAGGTGGCACCGGGGAGCTGTTTTTT. Protein sequence: CASSPPAGQGGTGELFF. V is TRBV18 and J is TRBJ2-2, with D possibly being TRBD2 (7 bases). The germline V gene encodes CDR1 KGHSH and CDR2 LQKENI. Trimming stripped 0 bases from V and 4 bases from J, with 15 bases between. The CDR3 consists of 17 residues.

The chain joins TRBV7-7 to TRBJ2-5; TRBD1 matches 10 bases. Unmatched junction bases numbered 4, after V lost 5 bases and J lost 4 bases. In germline, CDR1 is SSHAT, CDR2 FNYEAQ (reference sequence). The CDR3 totals 14 residues. The CDR3: CASSQTGGTETQYF. DNA for the CDR3: TGTGCCAGCAGCCAGACAGGGGGCACAGAGACCCAGTACTTC.

Only one count was recorded for this clone. This chain links TRBV21-1 with TRBJ1-1; the table names TRBD1, a call not compared with the DNA. TRBV21-1 is recorded as a pseudogene. The length of the CDR3 is 18 residues. The CDR3 DNA sequence: TGTGCCAGCAGCAAAGAGACAGGGGGTTTCGCGACGAACACTGAAGCTTTCTTT. This gives the protein CASSKETGGFATNTEAFF.